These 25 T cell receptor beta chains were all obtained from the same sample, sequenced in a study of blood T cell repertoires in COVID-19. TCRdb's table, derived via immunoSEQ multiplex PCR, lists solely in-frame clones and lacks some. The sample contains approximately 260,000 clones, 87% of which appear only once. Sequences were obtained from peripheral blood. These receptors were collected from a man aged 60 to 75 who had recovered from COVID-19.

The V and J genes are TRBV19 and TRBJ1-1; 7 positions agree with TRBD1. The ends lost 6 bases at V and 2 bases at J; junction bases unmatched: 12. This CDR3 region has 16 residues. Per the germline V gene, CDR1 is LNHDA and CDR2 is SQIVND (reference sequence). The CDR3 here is CASRPTPTGANTEAFF. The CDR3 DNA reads TGTGCCAGTAGGCCCACTCCTACAGGGGCAAACACTGAAGCTTTCTTT.

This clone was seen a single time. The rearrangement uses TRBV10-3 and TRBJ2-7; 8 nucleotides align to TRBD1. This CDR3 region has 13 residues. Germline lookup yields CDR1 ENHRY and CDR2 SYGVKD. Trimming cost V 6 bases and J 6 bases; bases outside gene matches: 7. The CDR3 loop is CAISGQGGAEQYV. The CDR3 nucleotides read TGTGCCATCAGCGGACAGGGCGGTGCCGAGCAGTACGTC.

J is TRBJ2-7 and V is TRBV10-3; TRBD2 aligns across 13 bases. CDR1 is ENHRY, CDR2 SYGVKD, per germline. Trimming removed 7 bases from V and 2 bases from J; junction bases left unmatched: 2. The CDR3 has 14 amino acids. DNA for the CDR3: TGTGCCATCAAGACTAGCGGGGGGACCTACGAGCAGTACTTC. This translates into CAIKTSGGTYEQYF.

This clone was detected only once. CDR3 loop: CASSFGLAGGIFETQYF. CDR3 bases: TGCGCCAGCAGCTTCGGACTAGCGGGCGGGATCTTCGAGACCCAGTACTTC. This chain connects TRBV5-1 to TRBJ2-5; 11 nucleotides match TRBD2. V lost 2 bases, J lost 5 bases, and 11 bases stayed unmatched. The CDR3 runs to 17 residues. Germline lookup yields CDR1 SGHRS and CDR2 YFSETQ.

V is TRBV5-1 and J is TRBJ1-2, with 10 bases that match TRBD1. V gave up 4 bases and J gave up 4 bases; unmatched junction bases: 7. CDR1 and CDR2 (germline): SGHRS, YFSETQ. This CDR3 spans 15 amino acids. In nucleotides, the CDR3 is TGCGCCAGCAGCGCACCGGGACAGGGGTTCTATGGCTACACCTTC. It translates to CASSAPGQGFYGYTF.

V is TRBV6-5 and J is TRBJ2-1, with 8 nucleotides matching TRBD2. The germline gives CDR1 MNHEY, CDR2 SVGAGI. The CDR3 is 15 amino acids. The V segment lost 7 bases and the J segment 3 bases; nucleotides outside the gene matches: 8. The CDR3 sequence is CASIMTSAFYNEQFF. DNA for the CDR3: TGTGCCAGCATCATGACTAGCGCTTTCTACAATGAGCAGTTCTTC.

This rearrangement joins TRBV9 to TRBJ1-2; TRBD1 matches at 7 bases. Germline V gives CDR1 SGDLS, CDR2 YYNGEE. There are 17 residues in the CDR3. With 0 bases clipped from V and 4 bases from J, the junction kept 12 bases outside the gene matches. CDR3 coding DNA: TGTGCCAGCAGCGTAGGAAAAGGGACAGTGACAGGCTATGGCTACACCTTC. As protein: CASSVGKGTVTGYGYTF. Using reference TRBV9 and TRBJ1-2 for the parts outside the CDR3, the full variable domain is DSGVTQTPKHLITATGQRVTLRCSPRSGDLSVYWYQQSLDQGLQFLIQYYNGEERAKGNILERFSAQQFPDLHSELNLSSLELGDSALYFCASSVGKGTVTGYGYTFGSGTRLTVV.

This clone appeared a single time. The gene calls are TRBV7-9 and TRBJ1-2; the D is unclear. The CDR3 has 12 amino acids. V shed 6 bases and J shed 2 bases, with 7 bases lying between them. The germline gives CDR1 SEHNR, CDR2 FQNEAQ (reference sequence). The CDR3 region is CASSSSNYGYTF. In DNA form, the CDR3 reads TGTGCCAGCAGTTCTTCCAACTATGGCTACACCTTC. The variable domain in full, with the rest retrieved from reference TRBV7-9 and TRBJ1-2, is DTGVSQNPRHKITKRGQNVTFRCDPISEHNRLYWYRQTLGQGPEFLTYFQNEAQLEKSRLLSDRFSAERPKGSFSTLEIQRTEQGDSAMYLCASSSSNYGYTFGSGTRLTVV.

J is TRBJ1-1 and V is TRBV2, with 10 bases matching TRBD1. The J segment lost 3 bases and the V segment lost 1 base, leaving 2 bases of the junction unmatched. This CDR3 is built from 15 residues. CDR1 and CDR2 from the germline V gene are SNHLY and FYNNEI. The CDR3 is CASSEVGTGDTEAFF. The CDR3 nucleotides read TGTGCCAGCAGTGAAGTTGGGACAGGGGACACTGAAGCTTTCTTT.

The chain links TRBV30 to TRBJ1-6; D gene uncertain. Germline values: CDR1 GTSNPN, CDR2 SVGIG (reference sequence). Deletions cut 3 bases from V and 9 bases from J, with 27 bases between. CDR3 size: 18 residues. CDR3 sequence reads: CAWRTRQVWGGGFSPLHF. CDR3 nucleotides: TGTGCCTGGAGGACACGCCAGGTGTGGGGAGGTGGATTTTCACCCCTCCACTTT. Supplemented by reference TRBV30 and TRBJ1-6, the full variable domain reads SQTIHQWPATLVQPVGSPLSLECTVEGTSNPNLYWYRQAAGRGLQLLFYSVGIGQISSEVPQNLSASRPQDRQFILSSKKLLLSDSGFYLCAWRTRQVWGGGFSPLHFGNGTRLTVT.

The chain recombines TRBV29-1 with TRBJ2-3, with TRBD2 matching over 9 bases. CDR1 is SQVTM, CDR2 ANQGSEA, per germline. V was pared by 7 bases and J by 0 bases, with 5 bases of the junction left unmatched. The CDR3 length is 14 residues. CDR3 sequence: CSAGAGGSTDTQYF. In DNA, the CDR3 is TGCAGCGCCGGAGCGGGGGGAAGCACAGATACGCAGTATTTT.

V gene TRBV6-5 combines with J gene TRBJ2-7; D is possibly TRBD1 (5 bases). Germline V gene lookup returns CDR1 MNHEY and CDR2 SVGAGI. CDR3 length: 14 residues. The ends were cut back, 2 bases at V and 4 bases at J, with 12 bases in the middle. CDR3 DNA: TGTGCCAGCAGTTACAGCAGGGAAGGATACGAGCAGTACTTC. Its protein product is CASSYSREGYEQYF.

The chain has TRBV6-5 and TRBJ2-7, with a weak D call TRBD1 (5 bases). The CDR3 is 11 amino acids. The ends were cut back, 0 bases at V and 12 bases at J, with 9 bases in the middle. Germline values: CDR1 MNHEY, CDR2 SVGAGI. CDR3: CASSYSTAWYV. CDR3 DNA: TGTGCCAGCAGTTACTCGACAGCCTGGTACGTC.

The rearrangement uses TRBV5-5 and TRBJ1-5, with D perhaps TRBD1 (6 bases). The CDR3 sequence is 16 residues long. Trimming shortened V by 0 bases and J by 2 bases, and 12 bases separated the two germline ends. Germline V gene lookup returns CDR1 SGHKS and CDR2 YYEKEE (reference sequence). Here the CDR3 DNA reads TGTGCCAGCAGCTTGGATGGGGGGGCGGGCAATCAGCCCCAGCATTTT. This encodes CASSLDGGAGNQPQHF. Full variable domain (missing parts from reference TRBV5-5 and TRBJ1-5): DAGVTQSPTHLIKTRGQQVTLRCSPISGHKSVSWYQQVLGQGPQFIFQYYEKEERGRGNFPDRFSARQFPNYSSELNVNALLLGDSALYLCASSLDGGAGNQPQHFGDGTRLSIL.

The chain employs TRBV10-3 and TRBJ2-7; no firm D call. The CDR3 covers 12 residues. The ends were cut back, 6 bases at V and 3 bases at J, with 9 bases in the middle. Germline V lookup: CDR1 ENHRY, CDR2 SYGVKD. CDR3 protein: CAISEAGYEQYF. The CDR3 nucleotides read TGTGCCATCAGCGAGGCAGGCTACGAGCAGTACTTC.

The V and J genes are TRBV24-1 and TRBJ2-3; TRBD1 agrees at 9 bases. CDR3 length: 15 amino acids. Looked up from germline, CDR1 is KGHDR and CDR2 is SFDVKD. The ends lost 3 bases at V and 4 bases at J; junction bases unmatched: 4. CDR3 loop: CATSDPRQGADTQYF. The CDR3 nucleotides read TGTGCCACCAGTGATCCTCGACAGGGGGCAGATACGCAGTATTTT.

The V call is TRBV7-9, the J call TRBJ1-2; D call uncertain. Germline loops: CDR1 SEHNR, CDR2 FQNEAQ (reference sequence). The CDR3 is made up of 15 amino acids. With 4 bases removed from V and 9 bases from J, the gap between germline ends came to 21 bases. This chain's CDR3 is CASSSFEVRSKSYTF. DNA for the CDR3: TGTGCCAGCAGCTCCTTCGAGGTCCGAAGTAAGAGCTACACCTTC.

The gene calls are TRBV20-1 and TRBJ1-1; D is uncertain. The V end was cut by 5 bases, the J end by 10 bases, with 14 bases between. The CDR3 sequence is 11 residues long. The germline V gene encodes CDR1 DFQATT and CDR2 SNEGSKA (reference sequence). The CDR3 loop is CSAHGGPGAFF. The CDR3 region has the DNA TGCAGTGCTCACGGAGGGCCGGGAGCTTTCTTT.

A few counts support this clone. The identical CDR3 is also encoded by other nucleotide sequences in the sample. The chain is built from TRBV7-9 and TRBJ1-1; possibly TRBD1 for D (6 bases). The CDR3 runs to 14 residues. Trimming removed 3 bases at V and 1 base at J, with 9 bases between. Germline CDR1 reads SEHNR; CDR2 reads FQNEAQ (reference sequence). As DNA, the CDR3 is TGTGCCAGCAGCTTGCCGGACAGGAACACTGAAGCTTTCTTT. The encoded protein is CASSLPDRNTEAFF.

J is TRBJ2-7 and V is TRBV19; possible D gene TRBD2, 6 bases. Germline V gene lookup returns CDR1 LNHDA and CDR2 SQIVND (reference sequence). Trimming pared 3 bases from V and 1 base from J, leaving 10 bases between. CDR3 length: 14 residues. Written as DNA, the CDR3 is TGTGCCAGTAGTATGGAGGGACCATCCTACGAGCAGTACTTC. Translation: CASSMEGPSYEQYF.

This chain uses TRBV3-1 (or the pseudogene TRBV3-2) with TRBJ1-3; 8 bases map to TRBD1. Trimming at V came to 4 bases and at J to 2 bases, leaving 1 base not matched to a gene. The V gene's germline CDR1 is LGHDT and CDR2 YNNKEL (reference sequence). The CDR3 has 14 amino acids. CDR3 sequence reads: CASSLQGAGNTIYF. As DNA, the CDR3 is TGTGCCAGCAGCCTACAGGGGGCTGGAAACACCATATATTTT.

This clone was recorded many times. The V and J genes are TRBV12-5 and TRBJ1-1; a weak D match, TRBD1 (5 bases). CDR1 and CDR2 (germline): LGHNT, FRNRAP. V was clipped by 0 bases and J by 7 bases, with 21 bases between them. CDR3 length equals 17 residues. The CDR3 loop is CASGLVAGAQRGGEAFF. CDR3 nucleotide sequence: TGTGCTAGTGGTTTGGTGGCAGGCGCACAGCGGGGCGGTGAAGCTTTCTTT.

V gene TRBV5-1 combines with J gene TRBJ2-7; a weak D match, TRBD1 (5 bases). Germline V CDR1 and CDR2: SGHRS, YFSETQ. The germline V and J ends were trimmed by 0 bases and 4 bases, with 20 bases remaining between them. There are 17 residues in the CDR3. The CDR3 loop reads CASSLEGVGERWYEQYF. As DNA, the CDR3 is TGCGCCAGCAGCTTGGAGGGTGTAGGGGAAAGATGGTACGAGCAGTACTTC.

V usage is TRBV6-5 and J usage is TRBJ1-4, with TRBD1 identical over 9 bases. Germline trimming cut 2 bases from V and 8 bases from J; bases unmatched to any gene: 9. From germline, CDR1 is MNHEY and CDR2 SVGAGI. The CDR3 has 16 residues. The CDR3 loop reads CASSYKRDRVHEKLFF. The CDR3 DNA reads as TGTGCCAGCAGTTACAAGCGGGACAGGGTACACGAAAAACTGTTTTTT.

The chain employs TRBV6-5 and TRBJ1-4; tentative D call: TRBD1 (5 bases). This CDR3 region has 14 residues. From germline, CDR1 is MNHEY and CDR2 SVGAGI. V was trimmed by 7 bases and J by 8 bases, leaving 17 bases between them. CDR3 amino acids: CASTTGDSGEKLFF. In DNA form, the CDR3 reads TGTGCCAGCACGACGGGAGACAGCGGCGAAAAACTGTTTTTT.